Following are 3 T cell receptor beta chains from one sample sequenced in a study of CD8+ T cells in alopecia areata. Documented treatment: oral pan-JAK inhibitor, 5-10 mg twice daily. RNA extraction was followed by reverse transcription into cDNA, which acted as the sequencing template. The table came from immunoSEQ multiplex PCR; TCRdb's copy has only in-frame clones and leaves some out. The sample includes about 270,000 clones, about three fifths seen only once; the top ten take roughly 0.88%. The source was CD4+ T cells sorted from blood, collected at roughly week 52, from a patient treated with tofacitinib. These receptors originate from a human donor with alopecia areata.

The chain carries TRBV5-1 and TRBJ2-1; 11 bases are a match to TRBD2. The germline V gene encodes CDR1 SGHRS and CDR2 YFSETQ. Trimming cost V 4 bases and J 7 bases; bases outside gene matches: 10. CDR3 size: 16 residues. The CDR3 nucleotides are TGCGCCAGCAGCGCCCAGACTAGCGGGGCGGGGAATGAGCAGTTCTTC. It encodes CASSAQTSGAGNEQFF.

This chain uses TRBV2 with TRBJ1-5; 7 bases agree with TRBD1. The ends lost 8 bases at V and 5 bases at J; junction bases unmatched: 6. CDR1 and CDR2 from the germline V gene are SNHLY and FYNNEI. This CDR3 comprises 13 residues. The CDR3 loop reads CASGLQGDQPQHF. CDR3 nucleotides: TGTGCCAGCGGTCTGCAGGGGGATCAGCCCCAGCATTTT. Filled out from reference TRBV2 and TRBJ1-5, the complete variable domain reads EPEVTQTPSHQVTQMGQEVILRCVPISNHLYFYWYRQILGQKVEFLVSFYNNEISEKSEIFDDQFSVERPDGSNFTLKIRSTKLEDSAMYFCASGLQGDQPQHFGDGTRLSIL.

As regards this clone: Other DNA sequences in this specimen translate into the identical CDR3. The V call is TRBV30, the J call TRBJ1-2, with 10 bases matching TRBD1. The length of the CDR3 is 13 residues. The germline V gene encodes CDR1 GTSNPN and CDR2 SVGIG (reference sequence). J gave up 5 bases and V 3 bases, and 3 bases lay outside the gene matches. The chain's CDR3 is CAWSRDRGYGYTF. DNA for the CDR3: TGTGCCTGGAGCCGGGACAGGGGTTATGGCTACACCTTC.